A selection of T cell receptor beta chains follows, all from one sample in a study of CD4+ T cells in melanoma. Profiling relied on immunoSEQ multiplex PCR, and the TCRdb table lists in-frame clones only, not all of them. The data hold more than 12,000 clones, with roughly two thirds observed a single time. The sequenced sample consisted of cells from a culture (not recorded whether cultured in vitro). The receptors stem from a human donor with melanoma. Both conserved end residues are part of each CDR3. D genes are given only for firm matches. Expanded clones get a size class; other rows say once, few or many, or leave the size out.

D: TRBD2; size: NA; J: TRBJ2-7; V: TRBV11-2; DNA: TGTGCCAGCAGCACACGCCTGGGAGCGGGGGCCACCTACGAGCAGTACTTC; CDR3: CASSTRLGAGATYEQYF
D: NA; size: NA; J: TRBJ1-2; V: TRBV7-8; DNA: TGTGCCAGCAGCTCTCGGTCTGCGGGCCCCACTAACTATGGCTACACCTTC; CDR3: CASSSRSAGPTNYGYTF
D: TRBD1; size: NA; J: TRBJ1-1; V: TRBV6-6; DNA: TGTGCCAGCAGCAGACAGGGGAACACTGAAGCTTTCTTT; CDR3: CASSRQGNTEAFF
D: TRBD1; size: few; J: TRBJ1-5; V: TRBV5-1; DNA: TGCGCCAGCAGCTTGACAGGGGTGGATCAGCCCCAGCATTTT; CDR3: CASSLTGVDQPQHF
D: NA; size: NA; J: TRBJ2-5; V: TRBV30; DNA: TGTGCCTGGAGTGGACAGGAGGGGGCAGAGACCCAGTACTTC; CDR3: CAWSGQEGAETQYF
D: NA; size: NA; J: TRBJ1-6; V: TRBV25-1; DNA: TGTGCCAGCAGTGAATATGCCTATAATTCACCCCTCCACTTT; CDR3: CASSEYAYNSPLHF
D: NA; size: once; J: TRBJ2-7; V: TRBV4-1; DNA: TGCGCCAGCAGCCGGGTCTCAGTGACAGAACCCTTCGAGCAGTACTTC; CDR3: CASSRVSVTEPFEQYF
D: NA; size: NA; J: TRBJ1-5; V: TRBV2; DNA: TGTGCCAGCAGTTTAGGCAGATCCAATCAGCCCCAGCATTTT; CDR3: CASSLGRSNQPQHF
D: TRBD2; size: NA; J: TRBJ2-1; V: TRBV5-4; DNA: TGTGCCAGCAGCTGGACCGGAGGAGCGGGGGGCCTATGGGAGCAGTTCTTC; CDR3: CASSWTGGAGGLWEQFF
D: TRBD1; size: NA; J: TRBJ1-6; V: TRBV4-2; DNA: TGTGCCAGCAGCCGCGGACAGGGGGATAATTCACCCCTCCACTTT; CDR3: CASSRGQGDNSPLHF
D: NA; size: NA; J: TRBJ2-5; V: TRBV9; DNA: TGTGCCAGCAGCGTGGGGGTTGGAGAGACCCAGTACTTC; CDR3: CASSVGVGETQYF
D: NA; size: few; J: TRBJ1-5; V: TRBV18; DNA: TGTGCCAGCTCGCCAGGGATTGATCAGCCCCAGCATTTT; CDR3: CASSPGIDQPQHF
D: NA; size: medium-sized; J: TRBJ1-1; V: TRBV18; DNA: TGTGCCAGCTCACCACCAACGAGGGTACTGGGCACTGAAGCTTTCTTT; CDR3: CASSPPTRVLGTEAFF
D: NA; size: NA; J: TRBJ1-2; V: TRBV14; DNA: TGTGCCAGCAGCCAATGGGCCTGGGGCTACACCTTC; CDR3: CASSQWAWGYTF
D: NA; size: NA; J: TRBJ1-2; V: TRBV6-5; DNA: TGTGCCAGAGGGGCACCGAGGGGGGGCTACACCTTC; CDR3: CARGAPRGGYTF
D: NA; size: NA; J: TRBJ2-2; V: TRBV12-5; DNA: TGTGCTAGTGGTTTGGTACGGGCAGGGCAGAACACCGGGGAGCTGTTTTTT; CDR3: CASGLVRAGQNTGELFF
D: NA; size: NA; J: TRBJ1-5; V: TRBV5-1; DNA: TGCGCCAGCAGATTAGACGGGGGGAGCAATCAGCCCCAGCATTTT; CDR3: CASRLDGGSNQPQHF
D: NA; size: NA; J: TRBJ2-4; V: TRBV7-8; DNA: TGTGCCAGCAAACAGGGAGGGTTGGACATTCAGTACTTC; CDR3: CASKQGGLDIQYF
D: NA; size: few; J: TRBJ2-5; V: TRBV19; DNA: TGTGCCAGTAGTATAGCCTCCTCCTCGACATGGTCGGCCCAGTACTTC; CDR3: CASSIASSSTWSAQYF
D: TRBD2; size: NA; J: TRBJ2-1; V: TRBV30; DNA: TGTGCCTGGAGGGGAATAAAAGCGGGGGCCTACTACAATGAGCAGTTCTTC; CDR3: CAWRGIKAGAYYNEQFF
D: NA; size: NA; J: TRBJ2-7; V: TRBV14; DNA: TGTGCCAGCAGCCGTTTACCCTACGAGCAGTACTTC; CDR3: CASSRLPYEQYF
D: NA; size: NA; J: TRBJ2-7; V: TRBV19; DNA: TGTGCCAGTAGTGGACCGGGTTTCTACGAGCAGTACTTC; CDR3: CASSGPGFYEQYF
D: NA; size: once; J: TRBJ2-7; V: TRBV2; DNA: TGTGCCAGCACAGTGGTTGGGGGGCCCTACGAGCAGTACTTC; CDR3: CASTVVGGPYEQYF
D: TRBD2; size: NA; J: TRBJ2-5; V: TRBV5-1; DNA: TGCGCCAGCAGCTCCACCAGTAGCGGGCAAGAGACCCAGTACTTC; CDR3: CASSSTSSGQETQYF
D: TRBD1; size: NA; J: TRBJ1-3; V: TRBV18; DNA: TGTGCCAGCTCACCACAAACAGGGGTAATGTCTGGAAACACCATATATTTT; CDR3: CASSPQTGVMSGNTIYF
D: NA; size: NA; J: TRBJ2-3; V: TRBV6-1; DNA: TGTGCGGGCAGTAGCACAGATACGCAGTATTTT; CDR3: CAGSSTDTQYF
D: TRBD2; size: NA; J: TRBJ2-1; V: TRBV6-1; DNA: TGTGCCAGCAGCGTCCTAGCGGGGGCCCACAATGAGCAGTTCTTC; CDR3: CASSVLAGAHNEQFF
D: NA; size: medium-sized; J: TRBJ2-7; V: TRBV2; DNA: TGTGCCAGCGTCACCCCGCTGACCTACGAGCAGTACTTC; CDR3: CASVTPLTYEQYF
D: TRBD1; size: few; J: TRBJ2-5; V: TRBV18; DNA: TGTGCCAGCTCACCCGACAGGGGTGGAGAGACCCAGTACTTC; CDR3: CASSPDRGGETQYF
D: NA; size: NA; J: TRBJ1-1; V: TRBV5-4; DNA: TGTGCCAGCAGCCCGAGGGCAGGTTCCTGGGGTCTCACTGAAGCTTTCTTT; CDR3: CASSPRAGSWGLTEAFF
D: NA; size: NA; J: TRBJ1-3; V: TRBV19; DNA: TGTGCCAGTACAACGGACCGGTTCTCTGGAAACACCATATATTTT; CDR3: CASTTDRFSGNTIYF
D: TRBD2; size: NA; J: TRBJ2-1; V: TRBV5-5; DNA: TGTGCCAGCAGCTGGGGACTAGCGGGCAGTTACAATGAGCAGTTCTTC; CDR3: CASSWGLAGSYNEQFF
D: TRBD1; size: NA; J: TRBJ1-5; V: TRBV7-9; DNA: TGTGCCAGCAGCACAGGGGTAAATCAGCCCCAGCATTTT; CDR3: CASSTGVNQPQHF
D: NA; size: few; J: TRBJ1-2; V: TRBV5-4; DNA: TGTGCCAGCTATAGCAAAACAGGCTTCCAGGGCGGCTACACCTTC; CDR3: CASYSKTGFQGGYTF
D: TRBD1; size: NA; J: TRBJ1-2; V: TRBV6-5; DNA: TGTGCCAGCAGTTACGCGGGACAGGGGACCTATGGCTACACCTTC; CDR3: CASSYAGQGTYGYTF
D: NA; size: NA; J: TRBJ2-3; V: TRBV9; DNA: TGTGCCAGCAGCGTAGAGTTGCGGGGAGCAGGTACGCAGTATTTT; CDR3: CASSVELRGAGTQYF
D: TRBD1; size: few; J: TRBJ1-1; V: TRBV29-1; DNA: TGCAGCGCCACCGCCAGGGGGACGACGGAAGCTTTCTTT; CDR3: CSATARGTTEAFF
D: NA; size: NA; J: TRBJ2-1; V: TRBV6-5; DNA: TGTGCCAGCAGGACGACCGGGACACTATACAATGAGCAGTTCTTC; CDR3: CASRTTGTLYNEQFF
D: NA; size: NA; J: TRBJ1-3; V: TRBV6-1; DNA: TGTGCCAGCACGCAGCTCTCTGGAAACACCATATATTTT; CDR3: CASTQLSGNTIYF
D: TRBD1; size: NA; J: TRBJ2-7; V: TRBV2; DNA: TGTGCCAGCAGAAGACCGGACAGGGTCCCCTACGAGCAGTACTTC; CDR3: CASRRPDRVPYEQYF
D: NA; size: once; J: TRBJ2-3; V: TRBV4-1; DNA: TGCGCCAGCAGCCAAGTCGGGGCGGGGACCACAGATACGCAGTATTTT; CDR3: CASSQVGAGTTDTQYF
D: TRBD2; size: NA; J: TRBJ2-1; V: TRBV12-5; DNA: TGTGCTAGTGGTTTGGTACTAGTTAACCCACTAGCGGGGGGGCCCCCCTCACGCGATGAGCAGTTCTTC; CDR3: CASGLVLVNPLAGGPPSRDEQFF
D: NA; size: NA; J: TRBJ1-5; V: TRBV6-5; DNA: TGTGCCAGCAATCCGGACAGAAGCAATCAGCCCCAGCATTTT; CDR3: CASNPDRSNQPQHF
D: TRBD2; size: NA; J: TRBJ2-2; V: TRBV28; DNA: TGTGCCAGCAGTGGCGGGGGGGAAAACGGGGAGCTGTTTTTT; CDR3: CASSGGGENGELFF
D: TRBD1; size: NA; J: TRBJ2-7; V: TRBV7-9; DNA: TGTGCCAGCAGCTTTTCGGGACAGGGAAAGCAGTACTTC; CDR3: CASSFSGQGKQYF
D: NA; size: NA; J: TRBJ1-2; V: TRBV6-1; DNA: TGTGCCAGCAGTGAAGGGAAAGGGTCCCATGGCTACACCTTC; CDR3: CASSEGKGSHGYTF
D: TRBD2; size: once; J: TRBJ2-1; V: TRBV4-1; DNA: TGCGCCAGCAGCCAAGTCCAGCGGGAGTACAATGAGCAGTTCTTC; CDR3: CASSQVQREYNEQFF
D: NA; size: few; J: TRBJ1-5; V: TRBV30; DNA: TGTGCCTGGAGCGGAGATAGCAATCAGCCCCAGCATTTT; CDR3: CAWSGDSNQPQHF
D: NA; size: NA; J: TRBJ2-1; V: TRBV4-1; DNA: TGCGCCAGCAGCCCAGGGCTGGCCTACAATGAGCAGTTCTTC; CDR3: CASSPGLAYNEQFF
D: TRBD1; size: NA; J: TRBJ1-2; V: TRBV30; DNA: TGTGCCTGGAGCGCGGACAGGGCCGGCTATGGCTACACCTTC; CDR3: CAWSADRAGYGYTF
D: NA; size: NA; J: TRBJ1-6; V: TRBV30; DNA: TGTGCCTGGAGTTTTCCCCCCCCGTATAATTCACCCCTCCACTTT; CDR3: CAWSFPPPYNSPLHF
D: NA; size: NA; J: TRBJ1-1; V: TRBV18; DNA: TGTGCCAGCTCACCCAATTCGGGGGGAGACACTGAAGCTTTCTTT; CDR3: CASSPNSGGDTEAFF
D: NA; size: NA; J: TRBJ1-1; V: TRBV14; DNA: TGTGCCAGCAGCCAACTGACAGGAGTGAACACTGAAGCTTTCTTT; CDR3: CASSQLTGVNTEAFF
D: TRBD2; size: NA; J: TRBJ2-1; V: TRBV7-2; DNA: TGTGCCAGCAGCTTCGACCCTAGCGGGCGTGAGTTCTTC; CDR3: CASSFDPSGREFF
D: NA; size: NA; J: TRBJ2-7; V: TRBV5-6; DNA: TGTGCCAGCAGCTTCGAGAGAAGCTCCTACGAGCAGTACTTC; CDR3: CASSFERSSYEQYF
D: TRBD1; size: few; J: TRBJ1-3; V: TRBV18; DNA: TGTGCCAGCTCTCAAAACAAAGGACAGGGGAGATCTGGAAACACCATATATTTT; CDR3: CASSQNKGQGRSGNTIYF
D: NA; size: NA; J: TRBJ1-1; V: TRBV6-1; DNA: TGTGCCAGCAGTGAAGTAGGTTCAAACACTGAAGCTTTCTTT; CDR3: CASSEVGSNTEAFF
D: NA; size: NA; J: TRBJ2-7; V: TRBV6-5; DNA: TGTGCCAGCAGCCAACGAGATCTTAGGGAGCAGTACTTC; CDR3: CASSQRDLREQYF